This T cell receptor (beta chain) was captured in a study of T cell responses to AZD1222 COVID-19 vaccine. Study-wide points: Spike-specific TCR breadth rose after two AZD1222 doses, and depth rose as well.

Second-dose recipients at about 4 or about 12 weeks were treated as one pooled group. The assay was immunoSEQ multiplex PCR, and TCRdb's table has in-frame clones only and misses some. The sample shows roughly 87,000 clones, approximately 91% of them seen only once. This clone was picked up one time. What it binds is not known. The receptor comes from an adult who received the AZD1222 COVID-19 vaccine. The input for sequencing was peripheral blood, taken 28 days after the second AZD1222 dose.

CDR3 sequence: CASSPSSGYTEAFF. The CDR3 DNA reads as TGTGCCAGCAGCCCGTCGTCGGGATACACTGAAGCTTTCTTT. The V gene is TRBV16, the J gene TRBJ1-1; D gene uncertain. Germline V lookup: CDR1 KGHSY, CDR2 FQNENV. V lost 4 bases and J 3 bases, leaving 12 bases between the germline ends. The CDR3 spans 14 residues.